The T cell receptor beta chain under discussion was sequenced for a study of T cells expressing NK-cell markers. The overall study: TCR beta repertoires came from sorted CD3+CD56+NKG2C+, CD3+CD56+NKG2C- and CD3+CD56-NKG2C+ T cells.

A 5'RACE template switching approach incorporating UMIs was used to make TCR beta cDNA. TCRdb re-analyzed the 5' RACE reads; it lists each CDR3 protein once, without DNA. This table lists about 550,000 distinct CDR3 sequences. CDR3 length equals 13 residues. Germline loops: CDR1 SGHTA, CDR2 FQGTGA. The chain combines TRBV7-3 with TRBJ2-5; lacking DNA, the TRBD2 call made by TCRdb goes unchecked. The material sequenced was blood T cells: a sorted CD56 or NKG2C T cell subset, CD4+ or CD8+ T cells, or bulk PBMC T cells (not recorded which). The sequence came from a young man in good health. The CDR3 region is CASSRERLETQYF. The entire variable domain, with the rest obtained from reference TRBV7-3 and TRBJ2-5, is as follows: GAGVSQTPSNKVTEKGKYVELRCDPISGHTALYWYRQSLGQGPEFLIYFQGTGAADDSGLPNDRFFAVRPEGSVSTLKIQRTERGDSAVYLCASSRERLETQYFGPGTRLLVL.